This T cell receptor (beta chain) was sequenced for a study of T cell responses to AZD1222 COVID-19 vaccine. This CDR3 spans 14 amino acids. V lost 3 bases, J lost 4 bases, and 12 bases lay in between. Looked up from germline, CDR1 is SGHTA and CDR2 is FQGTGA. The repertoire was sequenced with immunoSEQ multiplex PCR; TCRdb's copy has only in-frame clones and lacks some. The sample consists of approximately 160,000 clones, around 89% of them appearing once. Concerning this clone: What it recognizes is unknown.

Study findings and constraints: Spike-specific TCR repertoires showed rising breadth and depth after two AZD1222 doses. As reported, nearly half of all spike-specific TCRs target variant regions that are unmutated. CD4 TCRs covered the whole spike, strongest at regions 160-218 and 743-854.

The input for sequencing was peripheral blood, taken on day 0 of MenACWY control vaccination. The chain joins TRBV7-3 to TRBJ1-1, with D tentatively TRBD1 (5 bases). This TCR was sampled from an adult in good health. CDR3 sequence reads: CASSFSGGSTEAFF. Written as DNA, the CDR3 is TGTGCCAGCAGCTTTAGCGGGGGGAGCACTGAAGCTTTCTTT. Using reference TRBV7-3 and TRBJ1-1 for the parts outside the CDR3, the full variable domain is GAGVSQTPSNKVTEKGKYVELRCDPISGHTALYWYRQSLGQGPEFLIYFQGTGAADDSGLPNDRFFAVRPEGSVSTLKIQRTERGDSAVYLCASSFSGGSTEAFFGQGTRLTVV.